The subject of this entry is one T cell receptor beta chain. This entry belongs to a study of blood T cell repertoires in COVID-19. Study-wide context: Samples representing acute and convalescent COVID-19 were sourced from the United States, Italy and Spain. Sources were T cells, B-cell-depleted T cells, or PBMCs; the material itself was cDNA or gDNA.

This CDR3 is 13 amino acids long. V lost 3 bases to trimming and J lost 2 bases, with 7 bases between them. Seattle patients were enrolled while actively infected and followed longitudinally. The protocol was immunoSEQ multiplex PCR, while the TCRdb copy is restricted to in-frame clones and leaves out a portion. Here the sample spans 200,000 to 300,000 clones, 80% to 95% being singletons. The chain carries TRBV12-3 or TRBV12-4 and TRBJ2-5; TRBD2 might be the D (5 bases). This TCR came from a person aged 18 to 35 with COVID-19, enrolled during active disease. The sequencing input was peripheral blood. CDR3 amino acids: CASSLGRQETQYF. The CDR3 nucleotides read TGTGCCAGCAGTTTGGGGAGACAAGAGACCCAGTACTTC.